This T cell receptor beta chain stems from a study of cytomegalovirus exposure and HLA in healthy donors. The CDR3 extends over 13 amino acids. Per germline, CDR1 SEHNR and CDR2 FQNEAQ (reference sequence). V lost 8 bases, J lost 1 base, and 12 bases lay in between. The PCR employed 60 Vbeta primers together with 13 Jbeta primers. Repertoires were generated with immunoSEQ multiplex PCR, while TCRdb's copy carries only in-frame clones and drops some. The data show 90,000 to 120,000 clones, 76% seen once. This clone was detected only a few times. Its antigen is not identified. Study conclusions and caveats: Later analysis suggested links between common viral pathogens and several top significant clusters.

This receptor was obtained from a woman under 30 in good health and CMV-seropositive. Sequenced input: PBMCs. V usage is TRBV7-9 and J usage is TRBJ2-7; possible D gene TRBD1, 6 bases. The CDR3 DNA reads TGTGCCAGCGCGGTAGGGGGATCCTACGAGCAGTACTTC. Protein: CASAVGGSYEQYF.